These T cell receptor beta chains were read from a single sample in a study of regulatory T cells in long-lasting Graves disease. TCRdb passed the multiplex PCR reads through MiXCR, listing each CDR3 protein once. Of 420,000 or so distinct CDR3 sequences in the sample, 23% were seen once. The sample was peripheral blood mononuclear cells (PBMCs), taken when the disease was refractory, from a patient treated with antithyroid drugs. The receptors were gathered from a female donor with Graves disease. CDR3s include the opening cysteine and the closing phenylalanine or tryptophan. A D gene is named only where the DNA matches it firmly. Clone size appears in some rows only: once, few, many, or a class for an expanded clone.

d_gene,abundance,v_gene,j_gene,CDR3nt,CDR3aa
.,.,TRBV7-8,TRBJ1-1,TGTGCCAGCAGCTTAATAGGCACTGACGCTTTCTTT,CASSLIGTDAFF
.,many,TRBV28,TRBJ1-1,TGTGCCAGCAGTTTCAGTCAGGGTTCGGACACTGAAGCTTTCTTT,CASSFSQGSDTEAFF
.,few,TRBV6-5,TRBJ2-2,TGTGCCAGCAGTTCGCTAGCGAGTACCGGGGAGCTGTTTTTT,CASSSLASTGELFF
TRBD1,.,TRBV5-1,TRBJ1-1,TGCGCCAGCAGCTCGACAGGGGGCAATCGGAACACTGAAGCTTTCTTT,CASSSTGGNRNTEAFF
TRBD2,few,TRBV28,TRBJ2-2,TGTGCCAGCAGTTTATTAGCGGGAGTCAACACCGGGGAGCTGTTTTTT,CASSLLAGVNTGELFF
.,many,TRBV2,TRBJ2-7,TGTGCCTCCCAGGGAGAAGCCTACGAGCAGTACTTC,CASQGEAYEQYF
.,.,TRBV6-1,TRBJ1-1,TGTGCCAGCACCCTGGGGCGGAACACTGAAGCTTTCTTT,CASTLGRNTEAFF
TRBD1,many,TRBV7-2,TRBJ1-2,TGTGCCAGCAGCCCCCGACAGGGTGGGTTTTTGTACACCTTC,CASSPRQGGFLYTF
.,.,TRBV5-1,TRBJ2-7,TGCGCCAGCAGCTTGGGAAGGGTTCCCTACGAGCAGTACTTC,CASSLGRVPYEQYF
.,.,TRBV6-2/TRBV6-3,TRBJ1-2,TGTGCCATCACGGACGAAAAGGATGGCTACACCTTC,CAITDEKDGYTF
.,many,TRBV7-2,TRBJ2-5,TGTGCCAGCAGCTTAGAGGTAGTTGTGGTGACCCAGTACTTC,CASSLEVVVVTQYF
.,few,TRBV19,TRBJ1-5,TGTGCCAGTAGGTCTGTCGGAATTAGCAATCAGCCCCAGCATTTT,CASRSVGISNQPQHF
TRBD1,few,TRBV20-1,TRBJ1-1,TGCAGTGCCCGGGACAGGGCACAGAGCACTGAAGCTTTCTTT,CSARDRAQSTEAFF
.,many,TRBV3-1,TRBJ1-3,TGTGCCAGCAGTTTCGATCAGGGGACAGGAAACACCATATATTTT,CASSFDQGTGNTIYF
.,.,TRBV7-9,TRBJ2-7,TGTGCCAGCAGTCGGAACGCCTACGAGCAGTACTTC,CASSRNAYEQYF
.,many,TRBV20-1,TRBJ2-7,TGCAGTGCTAGGAGGGGCGGGGACGAGCAGTACTTC,CSARRGGDEQYF
.,many,TRBV2,TRBJ2-7,TGTGCCAGCAGCCCGGGTACTGGAGGGGCAGGGGGATTCTACGAGCAGTACTTC,CASSPGTGGAGGFYEQYF
.,many,TRBV18,TRBJ2-5,TGTGCCAGCTCACCACAAGATCACCAAGAGACCCAGTACTTC,CASSPQDHQETQYF
TRBD1,.,TRBV29-1,TRBJ1-2,TGCAGCGCACTTGAGGGACAGATCGATGGCTACACCTTC,CSALEGQIDGYTF
TRBD2,.,TRBV6-5,TRBJ2-1,TGTGCCAGCAGTTACCCCCGGGGAGCGGGAGGGATCTCCTACAATGAGCAGTTCTTC,CASSYPRGAGGISYNEQFF
.,many,TRBV2,TRBJ1-1,TGTGCCAGCAGCTCGCAGGGACCCAACACTGAAGCTTTCTTT,CASSSQGPNTEAFF
.,few,TRBV28,TRBJ1-4,TGTGCCAGCAGTGCCCAGGGAGGTAATGAAAAACTGTTTTTT,CASSAQGGNEKLFF
TRBD2,.,TRBV5-1,TRBJ2-7,TGCGCCAGCAGCCCCCGATGGGGGGGCTCCTACGAGCAGTACTTC,CASSPRWGGSYEQYF
TRBD2,.,TRBV29-1,TRBJ2-2,TGCAGCGCTACCGGGACTACCTACACCGGGGAGCTGTTTTTT,CSATGTTYTGELFF
TRBD2,.,TRBV7-9,TRBJ2-7,TGTGCCAGCAGCTGGGCCGGACTAGCGGGAGGGTCCTACGAGCAGTACTTC,CASSWAGLAGGSYEQYF
.,many,TRBV28,TRBJ1-4,TGTGCCAGCAGTCCCGCCTCCATCCTCCGGCAGAATAATGAAAAACTGTTTTTT,CASSPASILRQNNEKLFF
TRBD1,many,TRBV7-2,TRBJ1-1,TGTGCCAGCAGCTTAGGCGGACAGGGCCGAAACACTGAAGCTTTCTTT,CASSLGGQGRNTEAFF
TRBD1,.,TRBV5-1,TRBJ2-6,TGCGCCAGCAGCTCGGACAGGGGGCTCACCTCTGGGGCCAACGTCCTGACTTTC,CASSSDRGLTSGANVLTF
TRBD1,many,TRBV11-2,TRBJ2-5,TGTGCCAGCAGCTTCGCAGGGGGCGAGGAAGAGACCCAGTACTTC,CASSFAGGEEETQYF
TRBD1,.,TRBV9,TRBJ1-5,TGTGCCAGCTTCCCTCACGCCGTGGAAGAAGGGGGGGACAGGTTGGAACCCAATCAGCCCCAGCATTTT,CASFPHAVEEGGDRLEPNQPQHF
.,.,TRBV2,TRBJ2-7,TGTGCCAGCAGCGTAGCGGCGGAAGGCGAGCAGTACTTC,CASSVAAEGEQYF
TRBD1,few,TRBV7-9,TRBJ2-7,TGTGCCAGCAGCCCACAGGGACAGATATCAACCTACGAGCAGTACTTC,CASSPQGQISTYEQYF
TRBD1,many,TRBV28,TRBJ2-7,TGTGCCAGCAGTCCCAGGGGGACCTACGAGCAGTACTTC,CASSPRGTYEQYF
.,.,TRBV7-6,TRBJ2-7,TGTGCCAGCAGCCCATGGTGGCTAGGTCCCGGGGAGCAGTACTTC,CASSPWWLGPGEQYF
.,.,TRBV7-2,TRBJ1-1,TGTGCCAGCAGTATTAGGGGGGGGATGTACACTGAAGCTTTCTTT,CASSIRGGMYTEAFF
TRBD2,.,TRBV3-1,TRBJ2-7,TGTGCCAGCAGCCACCGACTAGCGGGAGGGCCGGCGAACGAGCAGTACTTC,CASSHRLAGGPANEQYF
TRBD1,many,TRBV7-9,TRBJ2-7,TGTGCCAGCAGCCGACAGGGGAGCTACTACGAGCAGTACTTC,CASSRQGSYYEQYF
.,.,TRBV30,TRBJ1-5,TGTGCCTGGAGTCTTCAGGACTATAGCAATCAGCCCCAGCATTTT,CAWSLQDYSNQPQHF
TRBD2,once,TRBV6-1,TRBJ2-3,TGTGCCAGCAGTGAAGAGGTAGCGGGGATCACAGATACGCAGTATTTT,CASSEEVAGITDTQYF
.,.,TRBV12-3/TRBV12-4,TRBJ1-3,TGTGCCAGCAGTTTAAGTCTTGGAAACACCATATATTTT,CASSLSLGNTIYF
TRBD1,many,TRBV2,TRBJ1-1,TGTGCCAGCACCCTAAGGCAGGCCACAGGGGTGAACACTGAAGCTTTCTTT,CASTLRQATGVNTEAFF
TRBD1,few,TRBV7-9,TRBJ2-1,TGTGCCAGCAGCTTAGCAATTAGACAGGGGTCCAACAATGAGCAGTTCTTC,CASSLAIRQGSNNEQFF
TRBD1,many,TRBV15,TRBJ1-4,TGTGCCACCAGTCAAGGACAGGCAGCTGAAAAACTGTTTTTT,CATSQGQAAEKLFF
.,.,TRBV6-9,TRBJ2-7,TGTGCCAGCAGTTACTCTAGCGCGAGCTCCTACGAGCAGTACTTC,CASSYSSASSYEQYF
TRBD2,many,TRBV7-2,TRBJ2-7,TGTGCCAGCAGCCATAGCGGGGGCTTCTACGAGCAGTACTTC,CASSHSGGFYEQYF
.,many,TRBV6-1,TRBJ2-7,TGTGCCAGCTGTCTAAGGGGACGCGGACTCTACGAGCAGTACTTC,CASCLRGRGLYEQYF